These 21 T cell receptor beta chains were sequenced from one sample in a study of CD8+ T cells in alopecia areata. Extracted RNA was reverse transcribed into cDNA, the sequencing template. Sequenced by immunoSEQ multiplex PCR; TCRdb stores in-frame clones only, minus some. The sample has roughly 46,000 clones; about two thirds are singletons. Treatment noted: oral pan-JAK inhibitor, 5-10 mg twice daily. Sequenced material: CD8+ T cells sorted from blood, taken at week 4, from a patient treated with tofacitinib. Receptors originate from a human donor with alopecia areata.

V and J are TRBV29-1 and TRBJ1-2; TRBD1 agrees at 10 bases. The trim removed 5 bases at V and 7 bases at J, leaving 7 bases unmatched. The CDR3 is 13 residues long. Per the germline V gene, CDR1 is SQVTM and CDR2 is ANQGSEA. The CDR3 DNA follows: TGCAGCGTTCCCCGGGACAGGGGTGGTGGCTACACCTTC. It is translated as CSVPRDRGGGYTF.

CDR3 in DNA: TGTGCCAGCAGTTTCCGGGCCGATACTTATGGCTACACCTTC. This translates into CASSFRADTYGYTF. This chain links TRBV27 with TRBJ1-2; D unclear. The CDR3 extends over 14 amino acids. V lost 3 bases and J 5 bases, leaving 13 bases between the germline ends. The germline CDR1 and CDR2 sequences are MNHEY and SMNVEV (reference sequence).

This chain uses TRBV2 with TRBJ2-7; TRBD2 might be the D (6 bases). This CDR3 region has 14 residues. Germline assignment: CDR1 SNHLY and CDR2 FYNNEI. Trimming left V 4 bases short and J 7 bases short, with 17 bases between. CDR3 in amino acids: CASSGRRAPEEQYF. The DNA of the CDR3 is TGTGCCAGCAGTGGAAGGAGGGCTCCGGAAGAGCAGTACTTC.

This rearrangement joins TRBV30 to TRBJ2-3; no reliable D call. Germline V gene data show CDR1 as GTSNPN and CDR2 as SVGIG (reference sequence). V dropped 1 base and J dropped 8 bases, with 10 bases sitting between them. There are 12 residues in the CDR3. The CDR3 DNA is TGTGCCTGGAGTGATACAGACGGTACGCAGTATTTT. It is translated as CAWSDTDGTQYF.

This clone was observed a handful of times. The chain uses TRBV4-3 and TRBJ2-6; D unresolved. The CDR3 is 16 residues long. Per germline, CDR1 LGHNA and CDR2 YSLEER. Trimming pared 1 base from V and 0 bases from J, leaving 7 bases between. CDR3 DNA: TGCGCCAGCAGCCAAGGAGGTGACTCTGGGGCCAACGTCCTGACTTTC. This codes for CASSQGGDSGANVLTF.

This chain links TRBV5-4 with TRBJ2-7, with a weak D call TRBD2 (5 bases). V was cut by 1 base and J by 6 bases, with 14 bases left in between. The CDR3 is 14 amino acids. Germline V gene lookup returns CDR1 SGHNT and CDR2 YYREEE (reference sequence). This CDR3 reads CASSLPEERGEQYF. The DNA of the CDR3 is TGTGCCAGCAGCTTGCCCGAGGAACGGGGCGAGCAGTACTTC.

The V gene is TRBV7-9, the J gene TRBJ1-2, with 7 bases matching TRBD1. The CDR3 is made up of 14 amino acids. The germline V gene has CDR1 SEHNR and CDR2 FQNEAQ (reference sequence). V gave up 5 bases and J gave up 4 bases; unmatched junction bases: 7. In nucleotides, the CDR3 is TGTGCCAGCAGCACCACAGGGGTCGCCTATGGCTACACCTTC. Encoded protein: CASSTTGVAYGYTF.

This clone was detected once. V and J are TRBV7-6 and TRBJ2-5; D possibly matches TRBD1 or TRBD2 (5 bases each). Germline V gene data show CDR1 as SGHVS and CDR2 as FNYEAQ. The CDR3 is made up of 14 amino acids. Deletions cut 2 bases from V and 14 bases from J, with 21 bases between. The CDR3 region is CASSLRGAGTPHYF. CDR3 in DNA: TGTGCCAGCAGCTTAAGAGGAGCCGGGACCCCTCATTACTTC.

This clone was seen a single time. V and J are TRBV29-1 and TRBJ1-2, with no clear D. Germline CDR1 SQVTM, CDR2 ANQGSEA. V was shortened by 5 bases and J by 4 bases, with 8 bases between the two germline ends. CDR3 length: 11 amino acids. The CDR3 loop reads CSVLHSYGYTF. Here the CDR3 DNA reads TGCAGCGTTCTACATTCCTATGGCTACACCTTC.

This clone came up a few times. The gene calls are TRBV19 and TRBJ1-1, with D perhaps TRBD1 (6 bases). Germline V CDR1 and CDR2: LNHDA, SQIVND (reference sequence). The CDR3 spans 14 residues. Trimming took 3 bases from V and 0 from J, leaving 8 bases between them. Written as DNA, the CDR3 is TGTGCCAGTAGTATGGACAGCTTGAACACTGAAGCTTTCTTT. Translation gives CASSMDSLNTEAFF.

This clone turned up a few times. The chain links TRBV29-1 to TRBJ2-2, with 7 bases fitting TRBD1. Unmatched junction bases numbered 8, after V lost 6 bases and J lost 7 bases. This CDR3 spans 13 amino acids. Germline assignment: CDR1 SQVTM and CDR2 ANQGSEA. The CDR3 nucleotides are TGCAGCGTGACGGGACAGTATATCGGGGAGCTGTTTTTT. Translation: CSVTGQYIGELFF.

There are a few counts of this clone. The J gene is TRBJ2-4, the V gene TRBV29-1, with D uncertain. There are 13 residues in the CDR3. The V gene's germline CDR1 is SQVTM and CDR2 ANQGSEA. The V and J ends lost 5 bases and 3 bases respectively, with 11 bases between them. The CDR3 loop reads CSVLLEDKNIQYF. The CDR3 DNA follows: TGCAGCGTTCTCCTCGAGGACAAAAACATTCAGTACTTC.

A note on this clone: The identical CDR3 is also encoded by other nucleotide sequences in the sample. The V and J genes are TRBV29-1 and TRBJ2-7, with D tentatively TRBD1 or TRBD2 (5 bases each). Trimming left V 4 bases short and J 4 bases short, with 11 bases between. The CDR3 totals 12 residues. Germline values: CDR1 SQVTM, CDR2 ANQGSEA. CDR3 amino acids: CSVGRGDYEQYF. The CDR3 DNA reads TGCAGCGTTGGGAGAGGGGATTACGAGCAGTACTTC.

The chain recombines TRBV6-5 with TRBJ1-2, with D possibly matching TRBD1 (6 bases). Germline assignment: CDR1 MNHEY and CDR2 SVGAGI. V was shortened by 4 bases and J by 5 bases, with 17 bases between the two germline ends. This CDR3 comprises 15 residues. The CDR3 DNA follows: TGTGCCAGCAGTTCCCCGGACAGACTAATTTATGGCTACACCTTC. Translated, it gives CASSSPDRLIYGYTF.

The V gene is TRBV2, the J gene TRBJ1-1, with D possibly matching TRBD1 (6 bases). CDR1 is SNHLY, CDR2 FYNNEI, per germline. This CDR3 region has 14 residues. Trimming took off 7 bases at V and 5 bases at J, with 17 bases between the two ends. CDR3 residues: CASTLLQGKTEAFF. The CDR3 DNA sequence: TGTGCCAGCACCCTACTCCAGGGGAAGACTGAAGCTTTCTTT.

The rearrangement links TRBV6-5 to TRBJ2-7, with a possible D match to TRBD1 (6 bases). Germline assignment: CDR1 MNHEY and CDR2 SVGAGI. The CDR3 spans 16 residues. V was pared by 0 bases and J by 5 bases, with 17 bases between. CDR3 residues: CASSYSKQGIVDEQYF. The CDR3 coding sequence is TGTGCCAGCAGTTACTCGAAACAGGGCATAGTAGACGAGCAGTACTTC.

This clone was counted between two and nine times. This chain joins TRBV30 and TRBJ1-5; a possible D gene is TRBD1 (5 bases). Germline V gene sequence: CDR1 GTSNPN, CDR2 SVGIG (reference sequence). V was shortened by 1 base and J by 7 bases, with 11 bases between the two germline ends. CDR3 length: 13 amino acids. CDR3 DNA: TGTGCCTGGAGTGGGGGGATTCGACAGCCCCAGCATTTT. Translating gives CAWSGGIRQPQHF.

The V and J genes are TRBV29-1 and TRBJ2-5; 8 bases fit TRBD1. The CDR3 runs to 13 residues. Germline CDR1 SQVTM, CDR2 ANQGSEA. V shed 2 bases and J 4 bases; nucleotides not matched to a gene: 3. The CDR3 sequence is CSVETGGLETQYF. The CDR3 nucleotides read TGCAGCGTTGAAACAGGGGGTTTAGAGACCCAGTACTTC. The variable domain in full, completed from reference TRBV29-1 and TRBJ2-5, reads SAVISQKPSRDICQRGTSLTIQCQVDSQVTMMFWYRQQPGQSLTLIATANQGSEATYESGFVIDKFPISRPNLTFSTLTVSNMSPEDSSIYLCSVETGGLETQYFGPGTRLLVL.

This clone was observed a single time. The chain recombines TRBV9 with TRBJ1-4; no clear D. The CDR3 totals 14 residues. V was shortened by 4 bases and J by 4 bases, with 11 bases between the two germline ends. CDR1 is SGDLS, CDR2 YYNGEE, per germline. The DNA for the CDR3 is TGTGCCAGCAGCAATCCAGAGGGTAATGAAAAACTGTTTTTT. Its translation is CASSNPEGNEKLFF. Full variable domain (remainder filled in from reference TRBV9 and TRBJ1-4): DSGVTQTPKHLITATGQRVTLRCSPRSGDLSVYWYQQSLDQGLQFLIQYYNGEERAKGNILERFSAQQFPDLHSELNLSSLELGDSALYFCASSNPEGNEKLFFGSGTQLSVL.

The V gene is TRBV19, the J gene TRBJ1-5, with D maybe TRBD1 (6 bases). CDR3 length equals 14 residues. CDR1 and CDR2 from the germline V gene are LNHDA and SQIVND (reference sequence). Trimming removed 3 bases from V and 2 bases from J, with 8 bases in between. CDR3 DNA: TGTGCCAGTAGTATCAGGACAGGCAATCAGCCCCAGCATTTT. It specifies CASSIRTGNQPQHF.

The count of this clone is one. The chain uses TRBV7-2 and TRBJ2-7; tentative D call: TRBD1 (6 bases). Germline loops: CDR1 SGHTA, CDR2 FQGNSA. The V and J ends lost 5 bases and 9 bases respectively, with 20 bases between them. This CDR3 is built from 14 residues. The CDR3 sequence is CASSLPGQPHVQYF. The CDR3 nucleotides read TGTGCCAGCAGCCTACCCGGACAGCCCCATGTGCAGTACTTC.